This T cell receptor (beta chain) was retrieved from a study of T-cell reconstitution after alpha-beta-depleted transplantation in children. Study-wide findings and caveats: Roughly two months post-transplant, alpha-beta T cells reportedly originated from several hundred graft clones that had expanded. T-cell counts and diversity at one year following transplant were attributed mainly to newly produced T cells. Surviving recipient T cells and intrathymic progenitors accounted for some patients' high TCRbeta diversity at day 60.

V was pared by 1 base and J by 5 bases, with 13 bases of the junction left unmatched. The germline V gene encodes CDR1 SGHRS and CDR2 YFSETQ. There are 18 residues in the CDR3. Molecular barcoding with unique molecular identifiers was used for the TCRbeta library. One entry per CDR3 protein, called by TCRdb with MiXCR from the PCR reads. Of approximately 1,000,000 distinct CDR3 sequences in the sample, less than 30% are singletons; the top ten hold about 28%. This clonotype was picked up a small number of times. As yet, its antigen is unknown. The chain joins TRBV5-1 to TRBJ2-3; 10 nucleotides agree with TRBD2. Sequenced here: PBMCs, mostly from graft donor cells, sampled 360 days after TCRalphabeta/CD19-depleted stem cell transplant. This TCR came from a boy in the first two years of life who had a stem cell transplant for SCID, so the T cells may come from the graft donor. The chain's CDR3 is CASSLMGLASYKVDTQYF. The CDR3 bases are TGCGCCAGCAGCTTGATGGGACTAGCGTCATATAAGGTAGATACGCAGTATTTT.